What follows describes a single T cell receptor beta chain. The source of the sample is a study of control samples from healthy donors and cancer patients. The CDR3 totals 16 residues. V was trimmed by 4 bases and J by 2 bases, leaving 15 bases between them. CDR1 and CDR2 from the germline V gene are SGHTA and FQGTGA. Some clones are missing from TCRdb's copy, which holds only in-frame ones; the method was immunoSEQ multiplex PCR. The repertoire holds around 200,000 clones, with approximately 95% as singletons. The rearrangement joins TRBV7-3 to TRBJ2-1; possibly TRBD1 for D (7 bases). Sequenced: blood. The receptor comes from a man younger than 30 in good health. Written as DNA, the CDR3 is TGTGCCAGCAGCTCCCCTCCAGGGGGGCCCTACAATGAGCAGTTCTTC. Residues: CASSSPPGGPYNEQFF.